The subject of this entry is one T cell receptor (beta chain). The antigen remains undetermined. Unstimulated regulatory T cells (CD4+CD25+CD127-), CD4+CD25- non-regulatory cells, CD4 and CD8 cells were FACS-sorted from thawed PBMCs. Before regulatory T cell sorting, thawed PBMCs rested overnight at 37°C in roughly 190 IU/ml IL-2. These data come from a study of Tregs in tolerant kidney transplant recipients. Study-wide points: The small number of patients limits these findings pending further validation.

The CDR3 sequence is 14 residues long. CDR1 and CDR2 (germline): MNHNS, SASEGT. Trimming removed 10 bases at V and 5 bases at J, with 17 bases between. Data came from immunoSEQ multiplex PCR; TCRdb stores just in-frame clones and leaves some out. The sample records 40,000 to 50,000 clones, around 90% being singletons. The V and J genes are TRBV6-1 and TRBJ2-2; tentatively, D is TRBD1 or TRBD2 (6 bases each). This clonotype was obtained from a human donor in good health. The material sequenced was Tregs from blood. In DNA form, the CDR3 reads TGTGCCACCCAGTGGGGGGCCCGAACCGGGGAGCTGTTTTTT. Protein product: CATQWGARTGELFF.